This TCR beta chain comes out of a study of T-cell reconstitution after alpha-beta-depleted transplantation in children. This clonotype was seen more than once but under ten times. What it recognizes is unknown. Trimming left V 1 base short and J 4 bases short, with 8 bases between. Germline values: CDR1 DFQATT, CDR2 SNEGSKA (reference sequence). This CDR3 is 13 amino acids long. The library targeted TCRbeta and was prepared with unique molecular identifiers. One entry per CDR3 protein results from TCRdb running MiXCR on the PCR reads. The sample yields 600,000 to 700,000 distinct CDR3 sequences, 13% seen once. Findings and caveats of the study: Reported findings indicate that, about two months after transplant, alpha-beta T cells came from several hundred expanded clones, which were derived from non-depleted graft cells.

The rearrangement links TRBV20-1 to TRBJ2-1; D ambiguous. The specimen comprised PBMCs, sampled before TCRalphabeta/CD19-depleted stem cell transplant. This clonotype was obtained from a girl aged 2 to 9 with congenital amegakaryocytic thrombocytopenia, due to receive a stem cell transplant. CDR3 in DNA: TGCAGTGCTAGAGCCACTACGTACAATGAGCAGTTCTTC. The encoded protein is CSARATTYNEQFF.